This T cell receptor (beta chain) is from a study of T cell responses to AZD1222 COVID-19 vaccine. The data were produced by immunoSEQ multiplex PCR, yet TCRdb's version contains in-frame clones alone and is incomplete. Found here are 150,000 to 200,000 clones, 70% to 90% of them singletons; the top ten hold roughly 6%. This clone was detected only once. No antigen is known for it. Whole-study results and caveats: Females outnumbered males among donors, who were mostly white British; clonal diversity was possibly underestimated. Sampled repertoires all dated from after the peak T cell response. Only five or six AZD1222 recipients were seropositive at baseline. A reported finding is that nearly half of spike-specific TCRs target unmutated variant regions.

Trimming cost V 0 bases and J 2 bases, with 11 bases left between them. Per the germline V gene, CDR1 is SGHRS and CDR2 is YFSETQ. The CDR3 is 15 amino acids. The TCR sequence derives from an adult in good health. This sample comprised peripheral blood, obtained on day 0 of AZD1222 vaccination. The gene calls are TRBV5-1 and TRBJ2-5, with D perhaps TRBD1 (5 bases). The CDR3 DNA reads as TGCGCCAGCAGCTTGGCCTGGGGCGGACAAGAGACCCAGTACTTC. Encoded protein: CASSLAWGGQETQYF.